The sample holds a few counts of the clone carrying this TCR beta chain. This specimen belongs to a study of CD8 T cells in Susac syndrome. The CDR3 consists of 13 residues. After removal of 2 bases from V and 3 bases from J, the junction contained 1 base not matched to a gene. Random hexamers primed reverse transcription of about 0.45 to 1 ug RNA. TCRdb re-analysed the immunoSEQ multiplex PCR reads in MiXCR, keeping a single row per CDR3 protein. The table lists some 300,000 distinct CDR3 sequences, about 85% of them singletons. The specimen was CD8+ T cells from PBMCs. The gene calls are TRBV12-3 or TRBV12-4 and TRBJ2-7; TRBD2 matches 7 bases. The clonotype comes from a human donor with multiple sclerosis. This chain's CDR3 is CASSLSGIYEQYF. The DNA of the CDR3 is TGTGCCAGCAGTTTAAGCGGGATCTACGAGCAGTACTTC.